The 8 T cell receptor beta chains in this list originate from one sample, sequenced in a study of T cell clonotyping in hematopoietic cell transplantation. The data were produced by immunoSEQ multiplex PCR, yet TCRdb's version contains in-frame clones alone and is incomplete. Altogether about 8,700 clones are present, 95% to 97% being singletons, with the ten largest covering roughly 2.2%. Source: peripheral blood mononuclear cells, taken 100 days after allogeneic stem cell transplant. The receptors originated from a male patient aged 60-70 years who had an allogeneic stem cell transplant from a related donor, so the T cells may come from the graft donor. Some clones in this sample may be carry-over from other donors' samples.

The V gene is TRBV7-2, the J gene TRBJ2-3; 12 positions match TRBD2. Trimming cost V 6 bases and J 5 bases; bases outside gene matches: 9. The CDR3 is 16 residues long. CDR1 is SGHTA and CDR2 is FQGNSA in the germline V gene. This CDR3 reads CASRQTSGGSGDTQYF. The DNA of the CDR3 is TGTGCCAGCAGGCAGACTAGCGGGGGCTCTGGAGATACGCAGTATTTT.

The genes are TRBV6-1 and TRBJ1-1, with D tentatively TRBD1 (6 bases). Germline CDR1 and CDR2: MNHNS and SASEGT. V was cut by 5 bases and J by 0 bases, with 10 bases left in between. The CDR3 length is 14 residues. The CDR3: CASSTGRLNTEAFF. The CDR3 bases are TGTGCCAGCAGTACAGGGAGGCTGAACACTGAAGCTTTCTTT.

This clone was picked up one time. The rearrangement joins TRBV18 to TRBJ1-6, with D perhaps TRBD1 (5 bases). V was pared by 9 bases and J by 7 bases, with 7 bases between. There are 11 residues in the CDR3. Germline loops: CDR1 KGHSH, CDR2 LQKENI. CDR3 region: CASRGNSPLHF. CDR3 DNA sequence: TGTGCCAGTAGGGGAAATTCACCCCTCCACTTT.

This clone was observed once. The J gene is TRBJ2-1, the V gene TRBV7-6; 7 bases are shared with TRBD1. Germline assignment: CDR1 SGHVS and CDR2 FNYEAQ. The CDR3 sequence is 17 residues long. V lost 5 bases, J lost 0 bases, and 10 bases stayed unmatched. The CDR3 sequence is CASSRTNRGPSYNEQFF. In nucleotides, the CDR3 is TGTGCCAGCAGCCGAACCAACAGGGGACCCTCCTACAATGAGCAGTTCTTC.

This clone has just one count. The rearrangement links TRBV5-1 to TRBJ2-2; D is possibly TRBD1 (5 bases). Germline V gives CDR1 SGHRS, CDR2 YFSETQ. This CDR3 region has 15 residues. V was trimmed by 4 bases and J by 9 bases, leaving 19 bases between them. CDR3: CASSRLDSEVRELFF. CDR3 nucleotide sequence: TGCGCCAGCAGCCGTCTCGACAGCGAGGTTAGGGAGCTGTTTTTT.

The sample holds one count of this clone. The CDR3 loop reads CASSRDRDTDTQYF. The CDR3 nucleotides are TGTGCCAGCAGTCGAGACAGGGACACAGATACGCAGTATTTT. This chain links TRBV6-1 with TRBJ2-3, with 7 bases that match TRBD1. The CDR3 covers 14 residues. Germline V CDR1 and CDR2: MNHNS, SASEGT. Losses at the gene ends were 5 bases for V and 2 bases for J; bases not matched to a gene: 4.

The V call is TRBV29-1, the J call TRBJ2-7, with D possibly TRBD1 on 5 matching bases. Per the germline V gene, CDR1 is SQVTM and CDR2 is ANQGSEA. CDR3 length: 13 amino acids. Trimming stripped 4 bases from V and 3 bases from J, with 13 bases between. The CDR3 nucleotides are TGCAGCGTTGCCTCGACAGTATACTACGAGCAGTACTTC. It encodes CSVASTVYYEQYF.

In DNA form, the CDR3 reads TGCGCCAGCATCCCGGACTTGCTCACAGATACGCAGTATTTT. Translation gives CASIPDLLTDTQYF. The V gene is TRBV5-1, the J gene TRBJ2-3; tentatively, D is TRBD2 (5 bases). Trimming took off 6 bases at V and 2 bases at J, with 13 bases between the two ends. The CDR3 runs to 14 residues. CDR1 is SGHRS and CDR2 is YFSETQ in the germline V gene.